The present T cell receptor beta chain was sequenced within a study of metastatic and nonmetastatic thyroid tumors. TCRdb reanalyzed the PCR reads with MiXCR. The table records roughly 55,000 clones, 15% to 20% of them present only once. Before thyroid surgery, none of the patients had received any treatment. In germline, CDR1 is LNHDA, CDR2 SQIVND (reference sequence). This CDR3 has 14 residues. The J segment lost 2 bases and the V segment lost 6 bases, leaving 5 bases of the junction unmatched. This clone was seen many times. Sample: blood. The V call is TRBV19, the J call TRBJ1-1, with TRBD1 matching 8 bases. The receptor was derived from a male donor with papillary thyroid cancer or a benign thyroid nodule (not recorded which). Some clones in this sample may be carry-over from other donors' samples. The CDR3 here is CASSHGQGNTEAFF. CDR3 DNA sequence: TGTGCCAGTAGCCACGGACAGGGCAACACTGAAGCTTTCTTT.